The 13 T cell receptor beta chains listed next were all sequenced from one sample in a study of vaccination and CD4 T cells after COVID-19. For these receptors, no antigen is known. Once obtained from cultured CD4+ T cells, the DNA was sequenced using the Oncomine TCR Beta short-read assay. TCRdb independently ran MiXCR on the PCR reads; one entry per CDR3 protein. The sample lists 20,000 to 30,000 distinct CDR3 sequences, around 62% occurring once. Stated treatment: approximately 10-day PBMC culture with coronavirus spike peptide pools or control peptides (ViraFEST assay). Sample: CD4+ T cells from blood, cultured in vitro. These receptors were taken from a human donor who had recovered from COVID-19.

This chain uses TRBV7-2 with TRBJ2-3, with TRBD2 matching 11 bases. The CDR3 consists of 16 residues. Germline V gene lookup returns CDR1 SGHTA and CDR2 FQGNSA. Trimming took 3 bases from V and 3 from J; bases not matched to a gene: 5. The CDR3 here is CASSFLAGGGTDTQYF. The DNA for the CDR3 is TGTGCCAGCAGCTTTCTAGCGGGAGGAGGGACAGATACGCAGTATTTT.

This clonotype was found a few times. The CDR3 here is CASKLTGGAGNSPLHF. CDR3 coding DNA: TGTGCCAGCAAACTAACAGGGGGCGCCGGTAATTCACCCCTCCACTTT. The V and J genes are TRBV6-1 and TRBJ1-6; 9 nucleotides align to TRBD1. Germline CDR1 and CDR2: MNHNS and SASEGT. The CDR3 runs to 16 residues. Losses at the gene ends were 7 bases for V and 6 bases for J; bases not matched to a gene: 10.

This clonotype was picked up a small number of times. V and J are TRBV7-2 and TRBJ2-5, with D perhaps TRBD2 (6 bases). From germline, CDR1 is SGHTA and CDR2 FQGNSA. V was trimmed by 1 base and J by 7 bases, leaving 13 bases between them. The CDR3 is 14 amino acids. The DNA of the CDR3 is TGTGCCAGCAGCTTAGGGAGCGGGCGGGGGACCCAGTACTTC. Protein sequence: CASSLGSGRGTQYF.

This chain uses TRBV20-1 with TRBJ2-5; no clear D gene. The CDR3 has 12 residues. V was cut by 1 base and J by 5 bases, with 8 bases left in between. Germline-derived CDR1 and CDR2 are DFQATT and SNEGSKA (reference sequence). CDR3 bases: TGCAGTGCTAGAGGCCCCATGGAGACCCAGTACTTC. Amino acids: CSARGPMETQYF.

This chain joins TRBV12-3 or TRBV12-4 and TRBJ1-2, with a possible D match to TRBD1 (5 bases). The CDR3 loop spans 12 amino acids. V dropped 5 bases and J dropped 8 bases, with 12 bases sitting between them. Here the CDR3 DNA reads TGTGCCAGCAGTCGGGAGGGGAGGGGCTACACCTTC. Translation: CASSREGRGYTF.

The chain recombines TRBV7-2 with TRBJ1-1, with D hard to call. Trimming removed 2 bases at V and 3 bases at J, with 7 bases between. The CDR3 sequence is 13 residues long. Germline V lookup: CDR1 SGHTA, CDR2 FQGNSA. CDR3 nucleotide sequence: TGTGCCAGCAGCTTAAGGACGGACACTGAAGCTTTCTTT. Encoded protein: CASSLRTDTEAFF.

The rearrangement uses TRBV2 and TRBJ1-5, with a tentative D call TRBD1 (6 bases). CDR3 length: 14 residues. The V gene's germline CDR1 is SNHLY and CDR2 FYNNEI. V was shortened by 5 bases and J by 7 bases, with 15 bases between the two germline ends. The CDR3 spells CASSLQGGYQPQHF. The CDR3 nucleotides read TGTGCCAGCAGTCTACAGGGAGGGTACCAGCCCCAGCATTTT. The full variable domain, completed using reference TRBV2 and TRBJ1-5, is EPEVTQTPSHQVTQMGQEVILRCVPISNHLYFYWYRQILGQKVEFLVSFYNNEISEKSEIFDDQFSVERPDGSNFTLKIRSTKLEDSAMYFCASSLQGGYQPQHFGDGTRLSIL.

This chain joins TRBV6-1 and TRBJ2-7; D may be TRBD1 (6 bases). This CDR3 contains 14 residues. V was pared by 8 bases and J by 2 bases, with 16 bases between. Germline assignment: CDR1 MNHNS and CDR2 SASEGT. The CDR3: CASADRPRTYEQYF. The CDR3 DNA reads as TGTGCCAGCGCCGACAGGCCGCGGACCTACGAGCAGTACTTC.

This clonotype was detected only once. V is TRBV24-1 and J is TRBJ2-7; D possibly corresponds to TRBD2 (6 bases). This CDR3 has 15 residues. Germline CDR1 KGHDR, CDR2 SFDVKD. Trimming pared 0 bases from V and 5 bases from J, leaving 13 bases between. The CDR3 DNA sequence: TGTGCCACCAGTGATTTGGGGCGGGAAGGTGACGAGCAGTACTTC. Residues: CATSDLGREGDEQYF.

The chain couples TRBV7-3 to TRBJ2-3; D not certain. The germline V gene has CDR1 SGHTA and CDR2 FQGTGA. The CDR3 totals 13 residues. The V and J ends lost 3 bases and 1 base respectively, with 5 bases between them. In DNA form, the CDR3 reads TGTGCCAGCAGCTTCGATCGCACAGATACGCAGTATTTT. The encoded protein is CASSFDRTDTQYF.

This clonotype occurred a few times. This chain uses TRBV7-2 with TRBJ2-3; 15 bases line up with TRBD2. From germline, CDR1 is SGHTA and CDR2 FQGNSA. This CDR3 is built from 17 residues. V was clipped by 3 bases and J by 2 bases; unmatched bases: 3. DNA of the CDR3: TGTGCCAGCAGCTTGGGACTAGCGGGAGGCCCCACAGATACGCAGTATTTT. Amino acids: CASSLGLAGGPTDTQYF.

The V gene is TRBV2, the J gene TRBJ2-2; 7 bases line up with TRBD1. The CDR3 totals 15 residues. After removal of 2 bases from V and 6 bases from J, the junction contained 6 bases not matched to a gene. Germline assignment: CDR1 SNHLY and CDR2 FYNNEI. The chain's CDR3 is CASSEFETGSGELFF. CDR3 coding DNA: TGTGCCAGCAGTGAATTCGAGACAGGGTCCGGGGAGCTGTTTTTT. The variable domain in full, with the rest retrieved from reference TRBV2 and TRBJ2-2, is EPEVTQTPSHQVTQMGQEVILRCVPISNHLYFYWYRQILGQKVEFLVSFYNNEISEKSEIFDDQFSVERPDGSNFTLKIRSTKLEDSAMYFCASSEFETGSGELFFGEGSRLTVL.

The V call is TRBV7-2, the J call TRBJ1-1; the D gene is possibly TRBD1 (5 bases). The CDR3 spans 16 residues. V was cut by 5 bases and J by 5 bases, with 21 bases left in between. Per the germline V gene, CDR1 is SGHTA and CDR2 is FQGNSA. CDR3 sequence: CASSLGGGRWFTEAFF. DNA of the CDR3: TGTGCCAGCAGCCTTGGGGGGGGACGGTGGTTTACTGAAGCTTTCTTT.